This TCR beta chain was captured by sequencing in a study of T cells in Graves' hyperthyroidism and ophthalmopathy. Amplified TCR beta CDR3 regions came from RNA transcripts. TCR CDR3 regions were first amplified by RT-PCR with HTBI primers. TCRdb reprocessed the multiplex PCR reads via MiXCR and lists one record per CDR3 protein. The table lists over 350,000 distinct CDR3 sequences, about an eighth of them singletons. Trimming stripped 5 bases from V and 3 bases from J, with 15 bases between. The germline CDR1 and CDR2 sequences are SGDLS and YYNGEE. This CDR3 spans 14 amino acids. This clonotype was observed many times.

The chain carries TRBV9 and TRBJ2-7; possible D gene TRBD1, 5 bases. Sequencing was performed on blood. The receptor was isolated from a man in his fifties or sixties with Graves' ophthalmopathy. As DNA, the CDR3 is TGTGCCAGCAGGGAGACCCAGGGTCTCTACGAGCAGTACTTC. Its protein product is CASRETQGLYEQYF. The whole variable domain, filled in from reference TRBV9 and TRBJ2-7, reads DSGVTQTPKHLITATGQRVTLRCSPRSGDLSVYWYQQSLDQGLQFLIQYYNGEERAKGNILERFSAQQFPDLHSELNLSSLELGDSALYFCASRETQGLYEQYFGPGTRLTVT.